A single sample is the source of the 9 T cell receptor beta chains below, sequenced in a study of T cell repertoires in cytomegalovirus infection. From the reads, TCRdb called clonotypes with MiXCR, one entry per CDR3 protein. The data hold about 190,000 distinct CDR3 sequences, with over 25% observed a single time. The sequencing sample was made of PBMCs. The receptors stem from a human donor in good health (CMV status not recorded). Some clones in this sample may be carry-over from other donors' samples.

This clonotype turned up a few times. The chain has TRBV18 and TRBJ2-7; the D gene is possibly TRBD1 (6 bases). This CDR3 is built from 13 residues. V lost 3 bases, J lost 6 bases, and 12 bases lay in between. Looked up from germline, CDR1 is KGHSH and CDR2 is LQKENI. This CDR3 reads CASSPKQGSEQYF. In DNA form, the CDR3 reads TGTGCCAGCTCACCGAAACAGGGCTCCGAGCAGTACTTC. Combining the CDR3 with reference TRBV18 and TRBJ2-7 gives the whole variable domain NAGVMQNPRHLVRRRGQEARLRCSPMKGHSHVYWYRQLPEEGLKFMVYLQKENIIDESGMPKERFSAEFPKEGPSILRIQQVVRGDSAAYFCASSPKQGSEQYFGPGTRLTVT.

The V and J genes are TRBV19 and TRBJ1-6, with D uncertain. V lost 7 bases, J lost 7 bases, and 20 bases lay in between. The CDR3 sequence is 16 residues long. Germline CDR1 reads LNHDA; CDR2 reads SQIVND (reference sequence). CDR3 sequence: CASTHGRRKINSPLHF. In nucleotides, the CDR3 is TGTGCCAGTACCCATGGTCGACGGAAGATCAATTCACCCCTCCACTTT.

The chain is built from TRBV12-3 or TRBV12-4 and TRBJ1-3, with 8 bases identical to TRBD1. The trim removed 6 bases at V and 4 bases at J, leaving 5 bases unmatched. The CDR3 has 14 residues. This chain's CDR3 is CASRPTGAGNTIYF. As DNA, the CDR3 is TGTGCCAGCAGACCGACAGGGGCAGGAAACACCATATATTTT.

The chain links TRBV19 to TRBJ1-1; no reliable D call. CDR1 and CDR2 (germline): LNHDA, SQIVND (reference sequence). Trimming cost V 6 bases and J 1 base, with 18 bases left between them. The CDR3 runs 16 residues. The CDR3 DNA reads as TGTGCCAGTAGCCCCCATCGCCGGAACAAGAACACTGAAGCTTTCTTT. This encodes CASSPHRRNKNTEAFF.

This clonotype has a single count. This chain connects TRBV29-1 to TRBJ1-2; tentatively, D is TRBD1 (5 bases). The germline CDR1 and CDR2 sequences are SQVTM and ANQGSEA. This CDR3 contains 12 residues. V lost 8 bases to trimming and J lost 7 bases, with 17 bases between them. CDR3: CSSYRTTSGYTF. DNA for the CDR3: TGCAGCTCCTACAGGACCACCAGTGGCTACACCTTC.

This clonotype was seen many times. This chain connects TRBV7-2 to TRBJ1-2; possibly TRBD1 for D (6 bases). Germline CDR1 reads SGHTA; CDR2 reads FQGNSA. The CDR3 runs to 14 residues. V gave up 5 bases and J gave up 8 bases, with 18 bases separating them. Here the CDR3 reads CASSPNTGYDGYTF. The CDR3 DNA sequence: TGTGCCAGCAGCCCCAACACAGGGTACGACGGCTACACCTTC.

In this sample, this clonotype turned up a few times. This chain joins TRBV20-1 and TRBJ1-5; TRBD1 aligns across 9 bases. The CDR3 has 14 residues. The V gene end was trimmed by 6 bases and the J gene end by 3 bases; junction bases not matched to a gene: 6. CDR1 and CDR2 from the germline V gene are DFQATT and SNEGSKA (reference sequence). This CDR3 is CSAGGDRDNQPQHF. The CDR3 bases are TGCAGTGCGGGAGGGGACAGGGACAATCAGCCCCAGCATTTT.

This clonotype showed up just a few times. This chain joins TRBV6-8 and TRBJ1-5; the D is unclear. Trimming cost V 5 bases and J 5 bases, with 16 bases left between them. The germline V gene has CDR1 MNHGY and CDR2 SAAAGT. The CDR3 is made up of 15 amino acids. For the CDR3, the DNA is TGTGCCAGCAGTCGCAGTTTGTGGGGTGATCAGCCCCAGCATTTT. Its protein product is CASSRSLWGDQPQHF.

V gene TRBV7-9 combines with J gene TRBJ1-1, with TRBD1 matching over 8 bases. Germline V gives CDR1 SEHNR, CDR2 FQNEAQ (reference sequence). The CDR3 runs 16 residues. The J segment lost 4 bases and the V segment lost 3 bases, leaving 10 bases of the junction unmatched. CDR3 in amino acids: CASSFRQGKEGTEAFF. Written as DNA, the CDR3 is TGTGCCAGCAGCTTCAGACAGGGGAAGGAGGGCACTGAAGCTTTCTTT.